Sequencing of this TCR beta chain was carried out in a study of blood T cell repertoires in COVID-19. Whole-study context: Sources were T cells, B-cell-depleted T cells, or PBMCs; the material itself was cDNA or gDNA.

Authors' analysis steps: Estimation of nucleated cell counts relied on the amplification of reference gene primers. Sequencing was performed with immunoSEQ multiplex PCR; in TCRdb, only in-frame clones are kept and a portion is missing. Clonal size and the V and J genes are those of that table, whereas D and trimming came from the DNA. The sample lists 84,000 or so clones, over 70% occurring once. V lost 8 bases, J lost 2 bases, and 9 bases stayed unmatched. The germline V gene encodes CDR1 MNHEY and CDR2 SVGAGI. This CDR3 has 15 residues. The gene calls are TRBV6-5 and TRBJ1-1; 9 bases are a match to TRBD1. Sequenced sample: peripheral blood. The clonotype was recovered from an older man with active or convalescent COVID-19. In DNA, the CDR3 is TGTGCCAGCGGGGCTGGGGGACAGGGCAACACTGAAGCTTTCTTT. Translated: CASGAGGQGNTEAFF.